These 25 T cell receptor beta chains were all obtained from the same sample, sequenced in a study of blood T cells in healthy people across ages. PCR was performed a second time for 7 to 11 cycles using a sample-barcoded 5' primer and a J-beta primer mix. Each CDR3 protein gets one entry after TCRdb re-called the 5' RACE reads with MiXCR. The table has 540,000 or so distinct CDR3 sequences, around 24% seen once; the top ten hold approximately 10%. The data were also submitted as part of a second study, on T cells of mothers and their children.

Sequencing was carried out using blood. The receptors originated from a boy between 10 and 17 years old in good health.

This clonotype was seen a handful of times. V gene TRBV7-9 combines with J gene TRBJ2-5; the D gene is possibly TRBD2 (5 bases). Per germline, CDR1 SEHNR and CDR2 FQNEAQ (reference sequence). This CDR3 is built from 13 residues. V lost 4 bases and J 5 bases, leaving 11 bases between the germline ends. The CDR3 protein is CASSSTSFETQYF. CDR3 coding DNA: TGTGCCAGCAGCTCCACTAGTTTCGAGACCCAGTACTTC.

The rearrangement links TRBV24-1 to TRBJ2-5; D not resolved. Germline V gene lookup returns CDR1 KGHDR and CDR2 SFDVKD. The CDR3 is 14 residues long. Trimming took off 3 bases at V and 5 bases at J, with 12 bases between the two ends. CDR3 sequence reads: CATSDPALRETQYF. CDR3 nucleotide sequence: TGTGCCACCAGTGATCCGGCCCTGCGGGAGACCCAGTACTTC.

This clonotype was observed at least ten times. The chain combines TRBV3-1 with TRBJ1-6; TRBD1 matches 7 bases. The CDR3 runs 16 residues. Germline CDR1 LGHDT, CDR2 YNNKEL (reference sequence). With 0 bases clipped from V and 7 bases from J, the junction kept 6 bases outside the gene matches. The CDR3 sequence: CASSQDTGVLNSPLHF. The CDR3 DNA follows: TGTGCCAGCAGCCAAGACACAGGGGTCTTGAATTCACCCCTCCACTTT.

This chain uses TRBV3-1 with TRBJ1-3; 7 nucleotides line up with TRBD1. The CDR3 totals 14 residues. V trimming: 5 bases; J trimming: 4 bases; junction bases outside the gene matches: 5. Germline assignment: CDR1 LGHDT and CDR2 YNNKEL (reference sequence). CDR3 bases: TGTGCCAGCAGCGAACAGGGGTCCGGAAACACCATATATTTT. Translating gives CASSEQGSGNTIYF.

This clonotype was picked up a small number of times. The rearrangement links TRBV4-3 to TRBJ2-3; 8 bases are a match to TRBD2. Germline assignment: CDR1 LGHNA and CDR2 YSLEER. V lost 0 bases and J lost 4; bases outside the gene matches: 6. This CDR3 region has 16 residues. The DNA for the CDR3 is TGCGCCAGCAGCCAAGAATGGACGGGAGGGCCAGATACGCAGTATTTT. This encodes CASSQEWTGGPDTQYF.

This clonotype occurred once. Here the CDR3 reads CASSWASEHEQFF. As DNA, the CDR3 is TGTGCCAGCAGCTGGGCTAGCGAGCATGAGCAGTTCTTC. The chain carries TRBV7-9 and TRBJ2-1; the D gene is possibly TRBD2 (6 bases). Germline V lookup: CDR1 SEHNR, CDR2 FQNEAQ (reference sequence). The CDR3 loop spans 13 amino acids. The ends were cut back, 4 bases at V and 8 bases at J, with 12 bases in the middle.

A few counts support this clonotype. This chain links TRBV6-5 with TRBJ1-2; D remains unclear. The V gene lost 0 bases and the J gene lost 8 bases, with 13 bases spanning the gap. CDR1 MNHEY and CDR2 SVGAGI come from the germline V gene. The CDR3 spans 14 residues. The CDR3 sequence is CASSYSSGVGGYTF. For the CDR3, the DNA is TGTGCCAGCAGTTACTCCTCCGGAGTAGGAGGCTACACCTTC.

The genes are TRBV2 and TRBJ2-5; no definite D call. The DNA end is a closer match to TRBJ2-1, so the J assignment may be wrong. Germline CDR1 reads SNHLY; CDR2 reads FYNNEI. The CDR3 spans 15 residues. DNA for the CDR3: TGTGCCAGCAGCGCTGGGGTCCCTACCTACAATGAGCAGTTCTTC. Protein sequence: CASSAGVPTYNEQFF.

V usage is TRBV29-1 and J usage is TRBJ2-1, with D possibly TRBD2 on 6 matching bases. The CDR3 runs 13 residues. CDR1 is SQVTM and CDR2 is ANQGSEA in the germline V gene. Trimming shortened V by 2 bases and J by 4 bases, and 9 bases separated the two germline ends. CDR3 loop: CSVERRAYNEQFF. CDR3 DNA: TGCAGCGTTGAAAGGAGGGCGTACAATGAGCAGTTCTTC.

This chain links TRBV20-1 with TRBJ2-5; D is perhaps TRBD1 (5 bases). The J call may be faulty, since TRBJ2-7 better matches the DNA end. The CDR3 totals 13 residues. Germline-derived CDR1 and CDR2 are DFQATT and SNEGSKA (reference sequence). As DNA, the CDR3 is TGCAGTGCTCCTCAGGGATATGCCTACGAGCAGTACTTC. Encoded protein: CSAPQGYAYEQYF.

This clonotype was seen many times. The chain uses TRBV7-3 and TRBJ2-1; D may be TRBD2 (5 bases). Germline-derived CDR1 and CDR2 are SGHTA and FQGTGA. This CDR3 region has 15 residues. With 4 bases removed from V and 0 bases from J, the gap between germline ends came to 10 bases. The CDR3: CASSSGLSSYNEQFF. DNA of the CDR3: TGTGCCAGCAGCTCCGGACTGAGCTCCTACAATGAGCAGTTCTTC.

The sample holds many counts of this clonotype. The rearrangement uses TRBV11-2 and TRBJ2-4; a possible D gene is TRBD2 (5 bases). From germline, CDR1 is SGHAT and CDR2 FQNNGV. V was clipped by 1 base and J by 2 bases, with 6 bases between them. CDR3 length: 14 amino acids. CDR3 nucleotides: TGTGCCAGCAGCTTAGGGGAGTCCAAAAACATTCAGTACTTC. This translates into CASSLGESKNIQYF.

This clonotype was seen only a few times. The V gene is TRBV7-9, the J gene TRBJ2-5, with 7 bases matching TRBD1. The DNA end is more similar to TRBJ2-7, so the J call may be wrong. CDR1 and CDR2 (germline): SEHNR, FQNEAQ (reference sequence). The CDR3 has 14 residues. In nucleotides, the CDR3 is TGTGCCAGCAGCTGGGGACAGAACTCCTACGAGCAGTACTTC. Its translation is CASSWGQNSYEQYF.

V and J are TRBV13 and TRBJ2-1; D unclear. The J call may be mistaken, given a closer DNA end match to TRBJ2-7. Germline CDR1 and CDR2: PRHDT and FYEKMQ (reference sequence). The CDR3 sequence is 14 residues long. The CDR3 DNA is TGTGCCAGCAGAAGGGCTGGGTTCCCCTACGAGCAGTACTTC. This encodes CASRRAGFPYEQYF.

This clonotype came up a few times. Here the CDR3 reads CSVKGGVGEQYF. For the CDR3, the DNA is TGCAGCGTCAAAGGGGGGGTCGGCGAGCAGTACTTC. V usage is TRBV29-1 and J usage is TRBJ2-5; D possibly corresponds to TRBD2 (7 bases). The DNA matches TRBJ2-7 better at its end, which makes the J call doubtful. There are 12 residues in the CDR3. The germline CDR1 and CDR2 sequences are SQVTM and ANQGSEA.

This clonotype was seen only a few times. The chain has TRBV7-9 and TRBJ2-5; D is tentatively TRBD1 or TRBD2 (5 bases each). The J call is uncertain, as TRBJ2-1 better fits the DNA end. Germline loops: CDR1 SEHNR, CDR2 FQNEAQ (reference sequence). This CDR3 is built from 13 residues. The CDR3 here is CASSLWGIHEQFF. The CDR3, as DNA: TGTGCCAGCAGCTTATGGGGGATCCATGAGCAGTTCTTC.

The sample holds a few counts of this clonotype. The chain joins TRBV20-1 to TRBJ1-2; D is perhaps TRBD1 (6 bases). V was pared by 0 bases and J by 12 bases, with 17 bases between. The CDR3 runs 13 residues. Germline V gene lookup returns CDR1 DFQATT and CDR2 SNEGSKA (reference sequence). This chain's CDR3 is CSARDDEGGRNTF. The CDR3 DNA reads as TGCAGTGCTAGAGATGATGAGGGGGGGAGAAACACCTTC.

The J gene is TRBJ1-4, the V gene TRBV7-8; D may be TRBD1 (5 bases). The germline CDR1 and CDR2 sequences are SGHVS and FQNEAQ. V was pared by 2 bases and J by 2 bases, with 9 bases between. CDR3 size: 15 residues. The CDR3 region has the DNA TGTGCCAGCAGCTTACGTGCAGGGACTAATGAAAAACTGTTTTTT. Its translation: CASSLRAGTNEKLFF.

The CDR3 DNA reads TGTGCCTGGATAGAAGTGGGTTGGAACACCTTC. This codes for CAWIEVGWNTF. The rearrangement uses TRBV30 and TRBJ1-2; D remains ambiguous. The CDR3 totals 11 residues. The germline gives CDR1 GTSNPN, CDR2 SVGIG (reference sequence). Trimming stripped 4 bases from V and 12 bases from J, with 15 bases between.

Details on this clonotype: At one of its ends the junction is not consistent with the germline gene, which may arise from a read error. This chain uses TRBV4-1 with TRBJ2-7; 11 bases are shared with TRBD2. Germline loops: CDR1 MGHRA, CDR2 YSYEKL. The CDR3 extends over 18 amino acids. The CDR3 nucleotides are TGCGCCAGCGGCCAAGATAGACTAGCGGGGAGGGTCTCCTACGAGCAGTCCTTC. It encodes CASGQDRLAGRVSYEQSF.

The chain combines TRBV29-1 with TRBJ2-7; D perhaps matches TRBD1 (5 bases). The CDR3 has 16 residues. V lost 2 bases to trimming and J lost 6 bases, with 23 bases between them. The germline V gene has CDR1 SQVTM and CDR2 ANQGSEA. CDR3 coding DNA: TGCAGCGTTGAAAGCCCATGTGGCAGGGTTAAATGCGAGCAGTACTTC. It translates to CSVESPCGRVKCEQYF.

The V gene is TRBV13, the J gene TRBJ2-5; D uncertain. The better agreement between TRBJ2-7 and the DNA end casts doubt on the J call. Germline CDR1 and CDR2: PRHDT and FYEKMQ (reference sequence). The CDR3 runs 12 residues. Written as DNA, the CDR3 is TGTGCCAGCAGCTTAGGCCCGCCCGAGCAGTACTTC. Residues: CASSLGPPEQYF.

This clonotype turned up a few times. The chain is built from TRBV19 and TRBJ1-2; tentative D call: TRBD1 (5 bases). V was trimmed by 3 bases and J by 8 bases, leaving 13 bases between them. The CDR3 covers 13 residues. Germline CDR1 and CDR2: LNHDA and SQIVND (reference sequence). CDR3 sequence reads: CASSIRQPLGYTF. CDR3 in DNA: TGTGCCAGTAGTATCAGACAGCCTCTGGGCTACACCTTC.

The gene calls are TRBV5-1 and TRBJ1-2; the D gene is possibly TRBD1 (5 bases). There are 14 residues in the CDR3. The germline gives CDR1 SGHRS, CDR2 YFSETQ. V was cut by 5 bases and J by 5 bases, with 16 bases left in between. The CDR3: CASSTTAGLYGYTF. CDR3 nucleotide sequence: TGCGCCAGCAGTACCACGGCAGGGCTATATGGCTACACCTTC.

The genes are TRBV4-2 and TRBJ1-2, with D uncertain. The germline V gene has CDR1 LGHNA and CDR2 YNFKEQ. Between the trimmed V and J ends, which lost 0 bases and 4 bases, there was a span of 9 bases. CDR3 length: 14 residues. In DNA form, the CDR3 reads TGTGCCAGCAGCCAAGACCCGGACGTCTATGGCTACACCTTC. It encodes CASSQDPDVYGYTF.